These T cell receptor beta chains were read from a single sample in a study of T-cell memory formation after mild COVID-19. Using its own MiXCR run on the 5' RACE reads, TCRdb lists one record per CDR3 protein. Of 50,000 or so distinct CDR3 sequences listed, around 9.7% are singletons. Sequencing was carried out using PBMCs or a T cell subset sorted from them (not recorded which). Receptors originate from an adult woman who had mild COVID-19 (a few samples of this study predate the infection). Cell type and time point are not known. Both conserved end residues are part of each CDR3. The D gene is left open where the match is weak. Clone size, where shown, is once, few, many, or a class for clones that have expanded.

TRBV12-3/TRBV12-4,TRBJ1-4,few,.,CASSFYRDGKLFF,TGTGCCAGCAGTTTTTACAGGGACGGAAAACTGTTTTTT
TRBV29-1,TRBJ2-2,many,TRBD1,CSARRGQGVGTGELFF,TGCAGCGCCCGAAGGGGGCAGGGGGTAGGCACCGGGGAGCTGTTTTTT
TRBV5-1,TRBJ2-5,.,TRBD2,CASSFQRGGGETQYF,TGCGCCAGCAGCTTCCAGCGGGGGGGCGGAGAGACCCAGTACTTC
TRBV9,TRBJ1-1,few,.,CASSEGPRGGMNTEAFF,TGTGCCAGCAGCGAGGGACCCCGAGGGGGTATGAACACTGAAGCTTTCTTT
TRBV25-1,TRBJ1-2,.,TRBD1,CASSEWTGGTSYTF,TGTGCCAGCAGTGAATGGACAGGGGGCACGAGCTACACCTTC
TRBV6-5,TRBJ1-2,many,TRBD1,CASSRPGQGNGYTF,TGTGCCAGCAGTAGACCGGGACAGGGAAATGGCTACACCTTC
TRBV4-1,TRBJ2-3,few,.,CASSRRSPEHADTQYF,TGCGCCAGCAGCCGAAGGAGCCCCGAACACGCAGATACGCAGTATTTT
TRBV5-6,TRBJ2-7,few,.,CASSLGWGTSIYEQYF,TGTGCCAGCAGCTTGGGGTGGGGGACGTCGATCTACGAGCAGTACTTC
TRBV25-1,TRBJ1-1,few,.,CASRRTAGNTEAFF,TGTGCCAGCAGAAGGACGGCGGGGAACACTGAAGCTTTCTTT
TRBV3-1,TRBJ2-2,.,.,CASSQGHTVSGELFF,TGTGCCAGCAGCCAAGGACACACTGTCTCCGGGGAGCTGTTTTTT
TRBV7-3,TRBJ2-1,many,.,CASSRTDEAYNEQFF,TGTGCCAGCAGCCGGACAGACGAAGCTTACAATGAGCAGTTCTTC
TRBV20-1,TRBJ2-1,few,TRBD2,CSARDIPRVAGYNEQFF,TGCAGTGCTAGAGATATCCCCCGAGTAGCGGGGTACAATGAGCAGTTCTTC
TRBV7-2,TRBJ1-2,many,.,CASSPGLGNYGYTF,TGTGCCAGCAGCCCGGGGTTGGGGAACTATGGCTACACCTTC
TRBV3-1,TRBJ1-2,few,.,CASSQDPQGGYGYTF,TGTGCCAGCAGCCAAGACCCCCAGGGAGGCTATGGCTACACCTTC
TRBV6-1,TRBJ2-3,many,TRBD2,CASEGGGGSDTQYF,TGTGCCAGCGAGGGCGGGGGGGGCTCTGATACGCAGTATTTT
TRBV3-2,TRBJ2-5,few,.,CASSRRGQGAQETQYF,TGTGCCAGCAGCCGTCGAGGGCAGGGAGCGCAAGAGACCCAGTACTTC